This T cell receptor beta chain was recorded in a study of shared clonotypes between healthy human individuals. Assay used: immunoSEQ multiplex PCR; TCRdb lists only in-frame clones, some missing. The table records approximately 1.5 million clones, 98% of them present only once. Of note for this clone: Its target is unknown.

The study, taken as a whole, reports: The study found approximately 5% of naive CD4 clonotypes shared across several donors.

This clonotype was sampled from a young man in good health. Sequences were obtained from naive CD4+ T cells sorted from blood. Indicated subset: CD45RA+ positively selected.

DNA of the CDR3: TGTGCCAGCAGTGTAACCCGTAGCGGGAGGTTGAATGAGCAGTTCTTC. It yields the protein CASSVTRSGRLNEQFF. This chain joins TRBV6-1 and TRBJ2-1, with TRBD2 matching over 10 bases. The V gene's germline CDR1 is MNHNS and CDR2 SASEGT. V shed 4 bases and J 7 bases; nucleotides not matched to a gene: 10. CDR3 length: 16 residues.